The clone carrying this TCR beta chain was seen once. The study assigned cohorts using participant-reported clinical history. This CDR3 region has 17 residues. From germline, CDR1 is KGHSH and CDR2 LQKENI. The V gene end was trimmed by 1 base and the J gene end by 5 bases; junction bases not matched to a gene: 8. Sequencing was performed with immunoSEQ multiplex PCR; in TCRdb, only in-frame clones are kept and a portion is missing. This sample carries about 320,000 clones, 90% of them seen once, and the ten largest clones take roughly 2.6%. The data originate from a study of blood T cell repertoires in COVID-19.

The chain uses TRBV18 and TRBJ2-5; 12 nucleotides match TRBD2. The material sequenced was PBMCs or T cells enriched from blood (not recorded which). This TCR derives from a man between 60 and 75 years old who had recovered from COVID-19. In DNA, the CDR3 is TGTGCCAGCTCACCACAGTCGCTAGCGGGGGGGCGTGAGACCCAGTACTTC. It is translated as CASSPQSLAGGRETQYF.